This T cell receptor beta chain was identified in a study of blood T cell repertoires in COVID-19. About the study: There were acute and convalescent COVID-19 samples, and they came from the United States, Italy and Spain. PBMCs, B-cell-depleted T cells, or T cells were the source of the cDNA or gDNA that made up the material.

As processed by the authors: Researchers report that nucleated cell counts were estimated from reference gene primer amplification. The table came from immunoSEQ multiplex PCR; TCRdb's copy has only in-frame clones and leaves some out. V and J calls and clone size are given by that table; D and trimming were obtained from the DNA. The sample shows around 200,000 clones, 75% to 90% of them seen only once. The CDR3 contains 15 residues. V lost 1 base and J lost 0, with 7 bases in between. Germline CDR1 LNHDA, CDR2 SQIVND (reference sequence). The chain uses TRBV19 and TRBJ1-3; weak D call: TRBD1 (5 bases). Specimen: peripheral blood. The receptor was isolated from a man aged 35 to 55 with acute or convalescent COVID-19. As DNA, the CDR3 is TGTGCCAGTAGTATAGTCGACAGCTCTGGAAACACCATATATTTT. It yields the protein CASSIVDSSGNTIYF.